This T cell receptor beta chain was identified during a study of immune characterization of retroperitoneal liposarcoma (dated by TCRdb to between 2017 and 2020). By sample share, this clonotype is medium-sized (0.01 to 0.1%). It lacks a known antigen. Base qualities are not recorded, but no much larger clone differs from it by a single base. The library was generated by PCR. The sample was run on a NextSeq 500. Using fastp at Q25 and MiXCR, TCRdb reprocessed the public reads and kept productive beta chains. Under each unique CDR3 protein, matching rows form one entry showing the most common genes and DNA. Here the sample has some 9,600 distinct CDR3 sequences; 20% to 30% occur a single time. Approximately 19% of the sample goes to the ten largest clones. The origin of this receptor is a male donor with retroperitoneal liposarcoma. Sequenced sample: blood.

The CDR3 reads as follows: CASRIGTAEKLFF. The sequenced DNA: TGTGCCAGCAGGATTGGGACAGCCGAAAAACTGTTTTTT. The chain couples TRBV12-3 or TRBV12-4 to TRBJ1-4, with TRBD1 identical over 7 junction bases. V trim: 6 bases; J trim: 8 bases; unmatched bases: 6. From cysteine to phenylalanine, the CDR3 is 13 amino acids long. Of all the DNA, just the CDR3 is kept, 39 bases in frame from base 1.